The 26 T cell receptor beta chains below come from one sample, sequenced in a study of vaccination and CD4 T cells after COVID-19. Treatment of the sample: approximately 11-day PBMC culture with coronavirus spike peptide pools or control peptides (ViraFEST assay). No antigen is known for these receptors. The Oncomine TCR Beta short-read assay was what sequenced the DNA obtained from cultured CD4+ T cells. MiXCR, applied by TCRdb to the PCR reads, yields one record per CDR3 protein. The sample yields almost 15,000 distinct CDR3 sequences, about 76% seen once. Material: CD4+ T cells from blood, cultured in vitro. All receptors derive from a human donor who had recovered from COVID-19.

This clonotype is medium-sized (0.01 to 0.1%) by share. V is TRBV7-3 and J is TRBJ1-2; D may be TRBD1 (6 bases). Between the trimmed V and J ends, which lost 5 bases and 8 bases, there was a span of 15 bases. Looked up from germline, CDR1 is SGHTA and CDR2 is FQGTGA. The length of the CDR3 is 13 residues. CDR3 residues: CASSPGGGGGYTF. The CDR3 DNA reads as TGTGCCAGCAGCCCTGGCGGGGGCGGGGGCTACACCTTC. Looking up the rest from reference TRBV7-3 and TRBJ1-2 gives the full variable domain: GAGVSQTPSNKVTEKGKYVELRCDPISGHTALYWYRQSLGQGPEFLIYFQGTGAADDSGLPNDRFFAVRPEGSVSTLKIQRTERGDSAVYLCASSPGGGGGYTFGSGTRLTVV.

The rearrangement joins TRBV6-2 or TRBV6-3 to TRBJ1-5, with a possible D match to TRBD1 (5 bases). The CDR3 is made up of 17 amino acids. Germline CDR1 is MNHEY and CDR2 is SVGEGT. V lost 4 bases to trimming and J lost 2 bases, with 18 bases between them. The CDR3 loop is CASSSGLSRLGNQPQHF. DNA of the CDR3: TGTGCCAGCAGTTCGGGACTATCACGGTTAGGCAATCAGCCCCAGCATTTT.

The chain links TRBV20-1 to TRBJ2-1; 10 bases are shared with TRBD2. The CDR3 extends over 17 amino acids. Germline loops: CDR1 DFQATT, CDR2 SNEGSKA (reference sequence). V gave up 5 bases and J gave up 6 bases; unmatched junction bases: 16. DNA of the CDR3: TGCAGTGCTCACAAACGAGGGCCAGCGGGAGGGGGCAATGAGCAGTTCTTC. Translating it yields CSAHKRGPAGGGNEQFF.

J is TRBJ2-1 and V is TRBV6-5; the D gene is possibly TRBD1 (5 bases). The V gene's germline CDR1 is MNHEY and CDR2 SVGAGI. The CDR3 spans 15 residues. Trimming took 2 bases from V and 2 from J, leaving 10 bases between them. Here the CDR3 reads CASSYGARPYNEQFF. DNA for the CDR3: TGTGCCAGCAGTTACGGGGCAAGACCCTACAATGAGCAGTTCTTC.

About this clonotype itself: Its ends do not fully match the called genes, so a read error is possible. The V call is TRBV6-2 or TRBV6-3, the J call TRBJ2-7; D is uncertain. Germline V gene sequence: CDR1 MNHEY, CDR2 SVGEGT. The CDR3 consists of 13 residues. CDR3 in DNA: TGTGCCGGCAGTTACTCGACCATCTACGAGCAGTACTTC. Its translation: CAGSYSTIYEQYF.

The chain is built from TRBV27 and TRBJ2-3; D perhaps matches TRBD2 (6 bases). The CDR3 covers 14 residues. Germline V gene lookup returns CDR1 MNHEY and CDR2 SMNVEV (reference sequence). The ends were cut back, 10 bases at V and 3 bases at J, with 17 bases in the middle. The CDR3 coding sequence is TGTGCCACCCGGTGGAGGAGGGTAACAGATACGCAGTATTTT. Protein product: CATRWRRVTDTQYF.

The chain is built from TRBV10-3 and TRBJ1-1; D may be TRBD1 (6 bases). This CDR3 contains 16 residues. Germline V gives CDR1 ENHRY, CDR2 SYGVKD. The ends were cut back, 6 bases at V and 4 bases at J, with 21 bases in the middle. The CDR3 here is CAISPDKGGLGTEAFF. The CDR3 DNA is TGTGCCATCAGCCCGGACAAGGGGGGTTTGGGCACTGAAGCTTTCTTT.

This chain links TRBV27 with TRBJ2-7; 12 bases line up with TRBD2. This CDR3 has 16 residues. The germline CDR1 and CDR2 sequences are MNHEY and SMNVEV (reference sequence). V lost 3 bases and J lost 4; bases outside the gene matches: 7. CDR3 in amino acids: CASSFRLAGGWYEQYF. The CDR3 coding sequence is TGTGCCAGCAGTTTTCGGCTAGCGGGAGGGTGGTACGAGCAGTACTTC.

The chain combines TRBV7-3 with TRBJ1-6; D possibly corresponds to TRBD1 (6 bases). The CDR3 totals 15 residues. The V gene's germline CDR1 is SGHTA and CDR2 FQGTGA. V was clipped by 5 bases and J by 9 bases, with 17 bases between them. CDR3 amino acids: CASSQYGTSGSPLHF. The CDR3 DNA sequence: TGTGCCAGCAGCCAATACGGGACATCGGGTTCACCCCTCCACTTT.

Only a few counts were recorded for this clonotype. The chain joins TRBV9 to TRBJ1-5; TRBD1 might be the D (5 bases). Germline V gene data show CDR1 as SGDLS and CDR2 as YYNGEE. This CDR3 has 14 amino acids. Trimming removed 4 bases from V and 6 bases from J, with 14 bases in between. DNA for the CDR3: TGTGCCAGCAGCACGAGGGGTTACGGTCAGCCCCAGCATTTT. As protein: CASSTRGYGQPQHF. The full variable domain, its missing parts supplied by reference TRBV9 and TRBJ1-5, is DSGVTQTPKHLITATGQRVTLRCSPRSGDLSVYWYQQSLDQGLQFLIQYYNGEERAKGNILERFSAQQFPDLHSELNLSSLELGDSALYFCASSTRGYGQPQHFGDGTRLSIL.

The chain is built from TRBV7-3 and TRBJ2-3; 7 bases are a match to TRBD2. CDR1 and CDR2 from the germline V gene are SGHTA and FQGTGA. V lost 4 bases, J lost 3 bases, and 7 bases stayed unmatched. CDR3 length: 15 residues. CDR3: CASSSSGIGTDTQYF. The DNA for the CDR3 is TGTGCCAGCAGCTCAAGCGGGATAGGTACAGATACGCAGTATTTT. Based on the CDR3 plus reference TRBV7-3 and TRBJ2-3, the full variable domain is GAGVSQTPSNKVTEKGKYVELRCDPISGHTALYWYRQSLGQGPEFLIYFQGTGAADDSGLPNDRFFAVRPEGSVSTLKIQRTERGDSAVYLCASSSSGIGTDTQYFGPGTRLTVL.

This chain uses TRBV6-1 with TRBJ1-5; no firm D call. Germline V gives CDR1 MNHNS, CDR2 SASEGT. The germline V and J ends were trimmed by 8 bases and 3 bases, with 11 bases remaining between them. The CDR3 is 13 amino acids. The CDR3 loop is CASSPAHNQPQHF. As DNA, the CDR3 is TGTGCCAGCTCCCCGGCCCACAATCAGCCCCAGCATTTT.

This chain joins TRBV20-1 and TRBJ2-5; TRBD2 aligns across 11 bases. The V segment lost 3 bases and the J segment 5 bases; nucleotides outside the gene matches: 14. This CDR3 has 17 residues. Germline CDR1 DFQATT, CDR2 SNEGSKA (reference sequence). The CDR3 protein is CSARRLAGGPPGETQYF. CDR3 in DNA: TGCAGTGCTAGGAGGCTAGCGGGAGGCCCGCCGGGGGAGACCCAGTACTTC.

This chain connects TRBV7-2 to TRBJ1-2; tentatively, D is TRBD1 (6 bases). CDR3 length equals 15 residues. V lost 7 bases and J lost 2, with 17 bases in between. Germline CDR1 reads SGHTA; CDR2 reads FQGNSA. CDR3 loop: CASNPGLGGNYGYTF. The DNA for the CDR3 is TGTGCCAGCAATCCCGGCCTAGGGGGAAACTATGGCTACACCTTC. Complete variable domain (other parts from reference TRBV7-2 and TRBJ1-2): GAGVSQSPSNKVTEKGKDVELRCDPISGHTALYWYRQSLGQGLEFLIYFQGNSAPDKSGLPSDRFSAERTGGSVSTLTIQRTQQEDSAVYLCASNPGLGGNYGYTFGSGTRLTVV.

This clonotype was recorded a few times. The rearrangement links TRBV20-1 to TRBJ2-5; TRBD2 agrees at 10 bases. In germline, CDR1 is DFQATT, CDR2 SNEGSKA (reference sequence). J lost 0 bases, V lost 3 bases, and 7 bases had no gene match. This CDR3 contains 16 residues. CDR3 sequence reads: CSASRLAGANQETQYF. CDR3 nucleotide sequence: TGCAGTGCTAGTCGCCTAGCGGGGGCGAACCAAGAGACCCAGTACTTC.

This clonotype was seen more than once but under ten times. V and J are TRBV6-1 and TRBJ2-1, with 13 bases identical to TRBD2. Germline lookup yields CDR1 MNHNS and CDR2 SASEGT. Unmatched junction bases numbered 9, after V lost 8 bases and J lost 8 bases. The CDR3 consists of 15 residues. The CDR3 protein is CASFPLAGGGHEQFF. CDR3 DNA: TGTGCCAGCTTCCCACTAGCGGGAGGGGGACATGAGCAGTTCTTC.

The CDR3 DNA sequence: TGTGCCAGCAGCGCTGCGGGGGGCCCCTACAATGAGCAGTTCTTC. Its translation: CASSAAGGPYNEQFF. The chain is built from TRBV7-6 and TRBJ2-1, with TRBD2 matching over 8 bases. V lost 5 bases and J lost 2; bases outside the gene matches: 5. Germline V gives CDR1 SGHVS, CDR2 FNYEAQ. The CDR3 has 15 amino acids.

The CDR3 coding sequence is TGTGCCACCAGTGATTCTCGGACAGGATGGACAGATACGCAGTATTTT. It is translated as CATSDSRTGWTDTQYF. The rearrangement links TRBV24-1 to TRBJ2-3; 7 positions agree with TRBD1. Per germline, CDR1 KGHDR and CDR2 SFDVKD. The CDR3 is made up of 16 amino acids. V gave up 2 bases and J gave up 3 bases; unmatched junction bases: 7.

The chain combines TRBV20-1 with TRBJ2-5; 14 positions match TRBD2. The CDR3 totals 15 residues. J lost 5 bases, V lost 1 base, and 3 bases had no gene match. Germline V gene sequence: CDR1 DFQATT, CDR2 SNEGSKA (reference sequence). As DNA, the CDR3 is TGCAGTGCTAGAGGACTAGCGGGAGGGCCGGAGACCCAGTACTTC. Translating gives CSARGLAGGPETQYF.

The V call is TRBV2, the J call TRBJ2-3, with 9 bases lining up with TRBD1. V shed 4 bases and J 4 bases; nucleotides not matched to a gene: 0. Germline CDR1 and CDR2: SNHLY and FYNNEI. The CDR3 loop spans 13 amino acids. CDR3 sequence reads: CASSGQGADTQYF. The CDR3 DNA reads as TGTGCCAGCAGTGGACAGGGGGCAGATACGCAGTATTTT.

V gene TRBV20-1 combines with J gene TRBJ2-3; TRBD1 or TRBD2 may be the D gene (5 bases each). V lost 6 bases and J 5 bases, leaving 15 bases between the germline ends. Looked up from germline, CDR1 is DFQATT and CDR2 is SNEGSKA (reference sequence). The CDR3 has 13 residues. CDR3 in DNA: TGCAGTGCCCTCAGATGGGGGATAGATACGCAGTATTTT. This sequence encodes CSALRWGIDTQYF.

V usage is TRBV7-2 and J usage is TRBJ1-2, with 7 bases identical to TRBD1. Trimming cost V 3 bases and J 2 bases; bases outside gene matches: 3. The CDR3 loop spans 14 amino acids. Germline values: CDR1 SGHTA, CDR2 FQGNSA. CDR3 nucleotides: TGTGCCAGCAGCTTGGACAGGTGGAACTATGGCTACACCTTC. The encoded protein is CASSLDRWNYGYTF.

The J gene is TRBJ1-2, the V gene TRBV20-1; TRBD1 matches at 10 bases. The V and J ends lost 6 bases and 4 bases, in that order; junction bases with no gene match: 8. CDR1 is DFQATT, CDR2 SNEGSKA, per germline (reference sequence). The CDR3 consists of 14 residues. The CDR3 region is CSALSGTGVYGYTF. The CDR3 DNA sequence: TGCAGTGCCCTATCCGGGACAGGGGTCTATGGCTACACCTTC.

This clonotype was observed a few times. The genes are TRBV24-1 and TRBJ2-7, with 8 bases identical to TRBD2. The CDR3 spans 15 residues. V lost 9 bases to trimming and J lost 6 bases; unmatched junction nucleotides: 15. The germline gives CDR1 KGHDR, CDR2 SFDVKD. In DNA form, the CDR3 reads TGTGCCACCCTGCTGGGGACTAGAGTTCTCTGCGAGCAGTACTTC. Amino acids: CATLLGTRVLCEQYF.

This chain links TRBV11-3 with TRBJ2-7; 7 bases are a match to TRBD1. The germline V gene has CDR1 SGHNT and CDR2 YENEEA. The CDR3 covers 13 residues. V gave up 5 bases and J gave up 3 bases; unmatched junction bases: 4. The CDR3: CASSQGDHYEQYF. The CDR3 DNA is TGTGCCAGCAGCCAGGGGGATCACTACGAGCAGTACTTC.

This chain uses TRBV27 with TRBJ2-1; D is possibly TRBD1 (6 bases). Germline V CDR1 and CDR2: MNHEY, SMNVEV (reference sequence). This CDR3 spans 15 amino acids. With 5 bases removed from V and 7 bases from J, the gap between germline ends came to 18 bases. CDR3 loop: CASSLRDTDSNEQFF. The CDR3 DNA sequence: TGTGCCAGCAGTCTCCGGGACACTGATTCTAATGAGCAGTTCTTC.